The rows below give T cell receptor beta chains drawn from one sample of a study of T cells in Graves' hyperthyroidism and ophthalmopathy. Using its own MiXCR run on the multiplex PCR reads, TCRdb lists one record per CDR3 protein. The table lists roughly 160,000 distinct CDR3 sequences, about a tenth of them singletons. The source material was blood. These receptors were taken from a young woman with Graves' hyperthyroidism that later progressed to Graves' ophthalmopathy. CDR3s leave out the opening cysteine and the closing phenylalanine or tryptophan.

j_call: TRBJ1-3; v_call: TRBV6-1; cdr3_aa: ASVYTAASGNTIY
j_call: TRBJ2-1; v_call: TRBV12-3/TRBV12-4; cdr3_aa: ASRLAGYEQF
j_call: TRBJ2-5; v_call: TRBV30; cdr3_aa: AWSVQGGETQY
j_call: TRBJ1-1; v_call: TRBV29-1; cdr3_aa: SVGFGSRTEAF
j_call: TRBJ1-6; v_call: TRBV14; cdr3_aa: ASSQVDSFNSPLH
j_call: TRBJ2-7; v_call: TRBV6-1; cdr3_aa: ASSPGTQTPAEQY
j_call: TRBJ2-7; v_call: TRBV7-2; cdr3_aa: ASSLSGGVSYEQY
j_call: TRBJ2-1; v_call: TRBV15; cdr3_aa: ATSRDIGRGNEQF
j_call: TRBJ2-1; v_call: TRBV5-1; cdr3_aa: ASSVGTGGGGPYGNEQF
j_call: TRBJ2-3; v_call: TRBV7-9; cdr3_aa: ASSLPGLAEPDTQY
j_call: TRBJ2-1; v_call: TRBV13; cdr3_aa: ASSNRDRGADEQF
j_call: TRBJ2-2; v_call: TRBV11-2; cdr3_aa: ASSLDRRWDTGELF
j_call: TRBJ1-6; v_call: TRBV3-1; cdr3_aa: ASSQGLSGATSPLH
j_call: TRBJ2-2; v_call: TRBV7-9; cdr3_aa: ASSLGGSSWGDTGELF
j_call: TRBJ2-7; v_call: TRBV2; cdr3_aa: ASSDGGTYEQY
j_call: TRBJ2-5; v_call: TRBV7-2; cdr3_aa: ASSLITGLSYQETQY
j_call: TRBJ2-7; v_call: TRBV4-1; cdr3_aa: ASSQGTSLSYEQY
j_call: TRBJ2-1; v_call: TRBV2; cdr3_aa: ASRIRQGSSYNEQF
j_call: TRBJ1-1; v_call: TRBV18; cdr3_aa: ASSPTGETEAF
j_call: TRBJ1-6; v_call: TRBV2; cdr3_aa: ASSRTGNNSPLH
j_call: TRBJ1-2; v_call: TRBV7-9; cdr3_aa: ASSLDRVDGYT
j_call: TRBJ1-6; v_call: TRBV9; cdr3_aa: ASSIRAYNSPLH
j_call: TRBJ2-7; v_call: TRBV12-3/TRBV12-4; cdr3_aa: ASRSSGGAYEQY
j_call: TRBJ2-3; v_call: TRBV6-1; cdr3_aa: ASSELGERDTDTQY
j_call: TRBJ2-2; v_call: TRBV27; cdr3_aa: ASSNLRGETGELF
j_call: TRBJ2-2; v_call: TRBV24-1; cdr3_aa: ATSDLGESNTGELF
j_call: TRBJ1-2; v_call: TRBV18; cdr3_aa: ASSPGQGEGYT
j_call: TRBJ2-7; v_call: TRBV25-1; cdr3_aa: ASSEYGREYEQY
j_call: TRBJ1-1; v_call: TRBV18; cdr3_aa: ASSFGPDMNTEAF
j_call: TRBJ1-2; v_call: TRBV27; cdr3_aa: ASTSGGGGYGYT
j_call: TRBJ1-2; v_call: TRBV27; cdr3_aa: ASSLGSDYGYT